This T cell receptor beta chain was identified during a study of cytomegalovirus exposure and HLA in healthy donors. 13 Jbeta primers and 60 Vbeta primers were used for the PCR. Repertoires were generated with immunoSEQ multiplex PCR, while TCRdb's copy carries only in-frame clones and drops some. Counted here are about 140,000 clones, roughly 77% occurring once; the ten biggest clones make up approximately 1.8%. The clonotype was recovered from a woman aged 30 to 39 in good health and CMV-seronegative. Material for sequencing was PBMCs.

CDR3 DNA sequence: TGCGCCAGCAGCTTATTGGCTAGCGGACAAAGTAGGGGCAATGAGCAGTTCTTC. This translates into CASSLLASGQSRGNEQFF. The V and J genes are TRBV5-1 and TRBJ2-1; 7 nucleotides line up with TRBD2. The CDR3 length is 18 residues. CDR1 SGHRS and CDR2 YFSETQ come from the germline V gene. V dropped 2 bases and J dropped 6; count of bases not matched to a gene: 17.